This T cell receptor (beta chain) derives from a study of blood T cell repertoires in COVID-19 (dated by TCRdb to the early 2020s). The study in broad terms: Collaborator samples came from the United States, Italy and Spain and covered acute and convalescent phases of COVID-19. The dataset comprised deeply sampled blood TCRbeta repertoires from subjects exposed to, actively infected with, or recovered from COVID-19. Samples were obtained from the ongoing ImmuneRACE study (first 160 participants) and from over 1,000 subjects provided by 6 global collaborators. The repertoires were made available in a free public database intended to serve as a resource for research on the immune response to SARS-CoV-2. The sample metadata nearly always contained a de-identified subject ID, COVID-19 status, age in years and sex. Where HLA class I and class II types were available, the types were taken from metadata supplied by the sample provider, not from assay-based typing. The prospective study material was composed of cDNA or gDNA derived from T cells, B-cell-depleted T cells, or PBMCs.

Participants in the prospective study were enrolled through a virtual design, were aged roughly 18 to 100 years, and lived in roughly 24 United States geographic areas. In the prospective study, cohorts were assigned on the basis of participant-reported clinical history obtained from a screening survey and a study questionnaire. Recovered participants in ImmuneRACE Cohort 3 were defined by two consecutive negative NP/OP PCR tests, clearance by a healthcare professional, or resolution of symptoms. In the prospective study, mobile phlebotomists collected whole blood, serum and a nasopharyngeal or oropharyngeal swab from each participant. Prospective study participants could optionally give additional blood draws and questionnaires over an approximately 2-month period. Blood samples from the prospective study were shipped frozen or at room temperature prior to DNA extraction. What the study reported, not specific to this receptor: The quantity of clinical and demographic metadata differed by source and by participant and was supplied without curation.

Comment on this clone: What antigen it recognizes has not been identified. The record has no base qualities; no much larger clone is one base away.

TCRbeta CDR3 regions were amplified from genomic DNA using the immunoSEQ Assay, a bias-controlled multiplex PCR. On the study's bioinformatics: Within the assay, amplification of reference gene primers was used to estimate how many nucleated cells each sample contained. To quantify the absolute abundance of each unique TCRbeta CDR3 rearrangement, sequence reads were collapsed and filtered. Productive Simpson clonality was computed per sample as the square root of Simpson's diversity index over productive rearrangements. Here the immuneACCESS table is served through TCRdb, limited to in-frame sequences with V and J called. Missing clones are a known gap in these copies; in checked studies unresolved V genes cover under half, and the rest lacks a known reason. V, J and clone size are those of that table, while D and trimming were read from the DNA. The sample contains approximately 360,000 clones, roughly four fifths of them found a single time. The top ten constitute around 5% of the sample.

The sequence was collected from a woman between 50 and 59 years old who had recovered from COVID-19. Sequencing input: PBMCs or T cells enriched from blood (not recorded which).

The DNA sequence is given as TGTGCCATCAGTGAGCCCTTGACAGGGAACTTGGATGGCTACACCTTC. It specifies CAISEPLTGNLDGYTF. The rearrangement joined TRBV10-3 to TRBJ1-2; TRBD1 aligns with 7 central bases. Trimmed from V: 2 bases; trimmed from J: 6 bases; junction bases lacking a gene match: 12. CDR1 ENHRY and CDR2 SYGVKD are derived from the germline V gene. The CDR3 numbers 16 residues from cysteine through phenylalanine. Only the CDR3 DNA is retained, 48 bases long and in frame from the first base.